The clone carrying this TCR beta chain was detected ten times or more. With V trimmed by 1 base and J by 0 bases, 17 bases remained unmatched. The CDR3 consists of 22 residues. Germline-derived CDR1 and CDR2 are SEHNR and FQNEAQ (reference sequence). These data belong to a study of molecular identifiers for immune sequencing clone quantification. One entry per CDR3 protein, called by TCRdb with MiXCR from the PCR reads. The repertoire consists of roughly 630,000 distinct CDR3 sequences, with roughly 27% occurring once and the leading ten covering 0.6% to 0.9%. This receptor was obtained from a human donor in good health. Some libraries in this study had Jurkat cell RNA spiked in. The sample was naive CD8+ T cells from blood, with Jurkat cell RNA spiked in. Sample subset: FACS-sorted CD8+CD4-CCR7+CD45RA+ naive T cells. V and J are TRBV7-9 and TRBJ2-4, with TRBD1 matching 11 bases. CDR3 DNA sequence: TGTGCCAGCAGCTTAGAGTTGTTGCGGACAGGGGGCAACTCCAGAGCCAAAAACATTCAGTACTTC. This gives the protein CASSLELLRTGGNSRAKNIQYF.